The T cell receptor beta chain under discussion was sequenced for a study of T-cell memory formation after mild COVID-19. TCRdb called the 5' RACE reads again in MiXCR, with one record for every CDR3 protein. The table has roughly 150,000 distinct CDR3 sequences, roughly 15% seen once. Whole-study results and caveats: Among contracting clones, CD4+ were mainly CM/EM and CD8+ enriched in EMRA.

Germline V gene sequence: CDR1 SGHRS, CDR2 YFSETQ. The V and J ends lost 0 bases and 5 bases respectively, with 7 bases between them. This CDR3 comprises 13 residues. On this clonotype: What it binds is not known.

The sequenced sample consisted of PBMCs or a T cell subset sorted from them (not recorded which). The J gene is TRBJ2-3, the V gene TRBV5-1; D not resolved. This TCR derives from an adult woman who had mild COVID-19 (a few samples of this study predate the infection). Cell type and time point are not known. CDR3 in amino acids: CASSLGLLDTQYF. The CDR3 DNA sequence: TGCGCCAGCAGCTTGGGTCTCCTAGATACGCAGTATTTT. Using reference TRBV5-1 and TRBJ2-3 for the parts outside the CDR3, the full variable domain is KAGVTQTPRYLIKTRGQQVTLSCSPISGHRSVSWYQQTPGQGLQFLFEYFSETQRNKGNFPGRFSGRQFSNSRSEMNVSTLELGDSALYLCASSLGLLDTQYFGPGTRLTVL.